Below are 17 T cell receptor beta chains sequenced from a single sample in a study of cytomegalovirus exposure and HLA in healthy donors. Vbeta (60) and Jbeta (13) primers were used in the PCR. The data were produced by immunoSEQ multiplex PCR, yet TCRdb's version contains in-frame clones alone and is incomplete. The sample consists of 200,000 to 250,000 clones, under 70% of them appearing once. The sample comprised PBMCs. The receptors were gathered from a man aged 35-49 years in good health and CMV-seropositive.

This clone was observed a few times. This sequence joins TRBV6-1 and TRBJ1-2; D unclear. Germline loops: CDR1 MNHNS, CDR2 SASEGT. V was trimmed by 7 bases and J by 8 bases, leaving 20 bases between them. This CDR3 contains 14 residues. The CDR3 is CASTPIGEPGGYTF. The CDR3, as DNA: TGTGCCAGCACCCCAATCGGGGAGCCGGGGGGCTACACCTTC.

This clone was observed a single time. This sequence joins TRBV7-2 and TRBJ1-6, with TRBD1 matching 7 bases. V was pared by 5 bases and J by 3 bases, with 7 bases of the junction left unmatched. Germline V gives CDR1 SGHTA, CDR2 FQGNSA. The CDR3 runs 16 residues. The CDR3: CASSKPTGDYNSPLHF. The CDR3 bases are TGTGCCAGCAGCAAGCCTACAGGGGACTATAATTCACCCCTCCACTTT.

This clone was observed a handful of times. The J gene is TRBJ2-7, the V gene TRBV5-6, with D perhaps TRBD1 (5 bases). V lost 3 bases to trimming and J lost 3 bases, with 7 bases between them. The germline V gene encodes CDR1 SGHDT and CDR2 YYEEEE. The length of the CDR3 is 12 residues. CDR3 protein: CASSWGGYEQYF. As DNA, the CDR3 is TGTGCCAGCAGCTGGGGCGGCTACGAGCAGTACTTC.

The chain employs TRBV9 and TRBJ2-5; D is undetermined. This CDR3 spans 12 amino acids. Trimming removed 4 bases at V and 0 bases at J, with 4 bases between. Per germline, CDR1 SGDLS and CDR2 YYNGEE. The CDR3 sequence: CASSPNQETQYF. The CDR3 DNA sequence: TGTGCCAGCAGCCCAAACCAAGAGACCCAGTACTTC. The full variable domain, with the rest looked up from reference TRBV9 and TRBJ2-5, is DSGVTQTPKHLITATGQRVTLRCSPRSGDLSVYWYQQSLDQGLQFLIQYYNGEERAKGNILERFSAQQFPDLHSELNLSSLELGDSALYFCASSPNQETQYFGPGTRLLVL.

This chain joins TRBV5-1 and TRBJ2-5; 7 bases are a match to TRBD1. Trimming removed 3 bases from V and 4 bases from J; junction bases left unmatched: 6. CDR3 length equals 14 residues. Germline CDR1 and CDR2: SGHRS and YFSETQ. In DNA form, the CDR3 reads TGCGCCAGCAGCTGGACAGGAGAGGGAGAGACCCAGTACTTC. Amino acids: CASSWTGEGETQYF.

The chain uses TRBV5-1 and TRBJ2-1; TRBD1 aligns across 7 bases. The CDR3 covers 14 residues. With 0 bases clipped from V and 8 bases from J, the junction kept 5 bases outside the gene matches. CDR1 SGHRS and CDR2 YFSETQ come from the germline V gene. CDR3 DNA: TGCGCCAGCAGCTTGGTCGACAGGGACCATGAGCAGTTCTTC. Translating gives CASSLVDRDHEQFF.

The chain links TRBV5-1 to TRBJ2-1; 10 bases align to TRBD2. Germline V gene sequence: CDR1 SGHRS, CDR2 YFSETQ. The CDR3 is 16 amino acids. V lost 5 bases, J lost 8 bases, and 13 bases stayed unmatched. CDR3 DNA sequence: TGCGCCAGCAGGGTTCAGACTAGCGGGCTTGGTGATGAGCAGTTCTTC. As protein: CASRVQTSGLGDEQFF.

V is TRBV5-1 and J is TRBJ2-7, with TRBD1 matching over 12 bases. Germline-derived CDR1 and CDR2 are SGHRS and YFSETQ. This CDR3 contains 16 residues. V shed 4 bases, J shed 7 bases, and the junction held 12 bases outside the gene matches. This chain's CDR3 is CASSSFPGQGAGEQYF. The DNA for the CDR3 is TGCGCCAGCAGCAGCTTTCCGGGACAGGGGGCTGGAGAGCAGTACTTC.

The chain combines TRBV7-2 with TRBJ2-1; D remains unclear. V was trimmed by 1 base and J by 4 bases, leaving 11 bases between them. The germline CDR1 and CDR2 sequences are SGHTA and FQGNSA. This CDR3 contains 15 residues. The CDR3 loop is CASSLVSGPYNEQFF. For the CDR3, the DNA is TGTGCCAGCAGCTTAGTTTCAGGTCCATACAATGAGCAGTTCTTC.

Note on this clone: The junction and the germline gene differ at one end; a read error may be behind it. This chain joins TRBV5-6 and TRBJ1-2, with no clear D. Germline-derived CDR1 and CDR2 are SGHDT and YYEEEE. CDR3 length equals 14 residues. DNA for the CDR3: TGTGCCAGCAGCTTGGGTAGGCCTGGTAGTTCGGCGGCCTTC. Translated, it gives CASSLGRPGSSAAF.

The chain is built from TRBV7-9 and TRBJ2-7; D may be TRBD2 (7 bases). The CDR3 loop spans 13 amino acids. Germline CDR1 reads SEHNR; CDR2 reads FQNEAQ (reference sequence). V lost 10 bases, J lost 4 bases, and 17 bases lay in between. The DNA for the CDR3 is TGTGCCACCCTCGGGGGAGGGGGTTACGAGCAGTACTTC. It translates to CATLGGGGYEQYF. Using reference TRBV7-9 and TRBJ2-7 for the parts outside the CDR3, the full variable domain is DTGVSQNPRHKITKRGQNVTFRCDPISEHNRLYWYRQTLGQGPEFLTYFQNEAQLEKSRLLSDRFSAERPKGSFSTLEIQRTEQGDSAMYLCATLGGGGYEQYFGPGTRLTVT.

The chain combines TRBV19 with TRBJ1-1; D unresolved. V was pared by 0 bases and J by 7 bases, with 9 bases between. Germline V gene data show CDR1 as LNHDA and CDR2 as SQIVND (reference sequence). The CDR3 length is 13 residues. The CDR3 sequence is CASSIDHQFEAFF. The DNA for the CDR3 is TGTGCCAGTAGTATAGATCACCAGTTTGAAGCTTTCTTT.

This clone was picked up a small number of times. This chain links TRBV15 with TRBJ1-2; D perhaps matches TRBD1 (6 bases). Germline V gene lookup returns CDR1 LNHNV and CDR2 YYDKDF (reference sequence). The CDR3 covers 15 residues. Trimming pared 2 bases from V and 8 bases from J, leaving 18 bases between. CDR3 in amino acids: CATSRSYPQGSGYTF. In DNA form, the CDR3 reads TGTGCCACCAGCAGATCGTACCCTCAGGGGAGCGGCTACACCTTC.

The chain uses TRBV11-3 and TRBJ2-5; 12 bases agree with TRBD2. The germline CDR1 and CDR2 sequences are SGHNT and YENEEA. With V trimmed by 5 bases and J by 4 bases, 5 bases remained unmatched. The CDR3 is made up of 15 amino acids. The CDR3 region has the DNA TGTGCCAGCAGCAGAAGACTAGCGGGGGCAGAGACCCAGTACTTC. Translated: CASSRRLAGAETQYF.

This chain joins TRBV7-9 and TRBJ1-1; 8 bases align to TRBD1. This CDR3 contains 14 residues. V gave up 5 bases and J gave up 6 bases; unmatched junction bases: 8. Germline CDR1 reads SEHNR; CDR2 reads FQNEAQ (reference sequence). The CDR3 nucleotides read TGTGCCAGCAGCATCTCAGGGGGCAGGCCTGAAGCTTTCTTT. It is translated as CASSISGGRPEAFF.

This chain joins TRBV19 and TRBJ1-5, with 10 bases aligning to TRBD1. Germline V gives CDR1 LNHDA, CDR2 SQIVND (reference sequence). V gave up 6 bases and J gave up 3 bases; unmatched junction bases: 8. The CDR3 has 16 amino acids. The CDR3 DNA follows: TGTGCCAGTAGGTTACCGGGACAGGGGTACAATCAGCCCCAGCATTTT. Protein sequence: CASRLPGQGYNQPQHF.

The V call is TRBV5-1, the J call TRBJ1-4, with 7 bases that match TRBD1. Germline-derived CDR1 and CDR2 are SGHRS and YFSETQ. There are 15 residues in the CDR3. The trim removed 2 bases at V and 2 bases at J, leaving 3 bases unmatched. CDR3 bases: TGCGCCAGCAGCTTAAGGGGGCTGACTAATGAAAAACTGTTTTTT. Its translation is CASSLRGLTNEKLFF.